Following are 30 T cell receptor beta chains from one sample sequenced in a study of blood T cell repertoires in COVID-19. Only in-frame clones appear in the TCRdb table, and some are missing; sequencing was by immunoSEQ multiplex PCR. Of around 250,000 clones listed, 80% to 90% are singletons. The source material was PBMCs or T cells enriched from blood (not recorded which). The receptors were sampled from a woman in her forties who had been exposed to COVID-19.

The rearrangement joins TRBV2 to TRBJ2-3, with D tentatively TRBD1 (5 bases). CDR1 SNHLY and CDR2 FYNNEI come from the germline V gene. Trimming took off 5 bases at V and 5 bases at J, with 14 bases between the two ends. This CDR3 comprises 14 residues. The CDR3 coding sequence is TGTGCCAGCAGTCCAGTCAGGGTTAGAGATACGCAGTATTTT. It specifies CASSPVRVRDTQYF.

The chain links TRBV11-3 to TRBJ1-1, with a possible D match to TRBD1 (6 bases). Looked up from germline, CDR1 is SGHNT and CDR2 is YENEEA. V shed 4 bases and J shed 4 bases, with 16 bases lying between them. This CDR3 is 15 amino acids long. The CDR3 region has the DNA TGTGCCAGCAGCTCACGACAGGCCTGGGGCACTGAAGCTTTCTTT. This codes for CASSSRQAWGTEAFF.

The chain carries TRBV1 and TRBJ1-5; the D call in the table, TRBD1, was not verified against the DNA. TRBV1 corresponds to a pseudogene. This CDR3 has 17 residues. The CDR3 DNA reads as TGCACCAGCAGCCACTCCCGGACAGGGGGCTGCAATCAGCCCCAGCATTTT. Protein product: CTSSHSRTGGCNQPQHF.

The chain joins TRBV28 to TRBJ1-5; D is perhaps TRBD1 (6 bases). The CDR3 extends over 14 amino acids. The germline V and J ends were trimmed by 10 bases and 6 bases, with 19 bases remaining between them. In germline, CDR1 is MDHEN, CDR2 SYDVKM. CDR3 in amino acids: CATRLGGAGQPQHF. CDR3 coding DNA: TGTGCCACACGCTTGGGGGGGGCCGGTCAGCCCCAGCATTTT. Using reference TRBV28 and TRBJ1-5 for the parts outside the CDR3, the full variable domain is DVKVTQSSRYLVKRTGEKVFLECVQDMDHENMFWYRQDPGLGLRLIYFSYDVKMKEKGDIPEGYSVSREKKERFSLILESASTNQTSMYLCATRLGGAGQPQHFGDGTRLSIL.

The V and J genes are TRBV3-1 (or the pseudogene TRBV3-2) and TRBJ2-2, with TRBD2 identical over 9 bases. The CDR3 runs 17 residues. The germline gives CDR1 LGHDT, CDR2 YNNKEL (reference sequence). V lost 4 bases, J lost 3 bases, and 9 bases stayed unmatched. CDR3 residues: CASSPTGAGGYTGELFF. CDR3 sequence (DNA): TGTGCCAGCAGCCCAACGGGAGCGGGAGGTTACACCGGGGAGCTGTTTTTT.

The chain links TRBV4-3 to TRBJ1-2; D remains unclear. This CDR3 spans 14 amino acids. Trimming removed 1 base at V and 0 bases at J, with 6 bases between. The V gene's germline CDR1 is LGHNA and CDR2 YSLEER. CDR3 in DNA: TGCGCCAGCAGCCAAGGGGCAGCTAACTATGGCTACACCTTC. Translated, it gives CASSQGAANYGYTF.

The CDR3: CASSFGGGGTGELFF. CDR3 nucleotide sequence: TGCGCCAGCAGCTTCGGCGGGGGTGGCACCGGGGAGCTGTTTTTT. The chain has TRBV4-3 and TRBJ2-2; 7 bases map to TRBD2. CDR1 and CDR2 (germline): LGHNA, YSLEER. The CDR3 is 15 residues long. V shed 5 bases, J shed 4 bases, and the junction held 7 bases outside the gene matches.

The J gene is TRBJ1-3, the V gene TRBV6-5; D gene unclear. The CDR3 loop spans 14 amino acids. The V and J ends lost 6 bases and 0 bases respectively, with 9 bases between them. Germline lookup yields CDR1 MNHEY and CDR2 SVGAGI. The CDR3 DNA reads as TGTGCCAGCAGCTACACGAGCTCTGGAAACACCATATATTTT. This translates into CASSYTSSGNTIYF.

This clone was seen just once. The gene calls are TRBV27 and TRBJ2-1; D not certain. CDR1 MNHEY and CDR2 SMNVEV come from the germline V gene (reference sequence). Trimming took off 0 bases at V and 6 bases at J, with 15 bases between the two ends. CDR3 size: 16 residues. For the CDR3, the DNA is TGTGCCAGCAGTTTATCGCTTGGTTTGTCGGGCAATGAGCAGTTCTTC. This sequence encodes CASSLSLGLSGNEQFF.

The chain recombines TRBV28 with TRBJ1-2; maybe TRBD1 (5 bases). Trimming took 5 bases from V and 6 from J, leaving 10 bases between them. The CDR3 has 12 amino acids. Germline loops: CDR1 MDHEN, CDR2 SYDVKM. This CDR3 reads CASSQGKDGYTF. In DNA form, the CDR3 reads TGTGCCAGCAGTCAGGGAAAGGATGGCTACACCTTC.

This chain links TRBV7-9 with TRBJ2-2; D is unresolved. Germline CDR1 reads SEHNR; CDR2 reads FQNEAQ (reference sequence). V was clipped by 3 bases and J by 0 bases, with 2 bases between them. The CDR3 covers 13 residues. The CDR3: CASSFSNTGELFF. CDR3 bases: TGTGCCAGCAGCTTCTCGAACACCGGGGAGCTGTTTTTT.

The chain couples TRBV28 to TRBJ1-6; perhaps TRBD1 as D (6 bases). Trimming left V 6 bases short and J 5 bases short, with 11 bases between. Germline V gene lookup returns CDR1 MDHEN and CDR2 SYDVKM. There are 14 residues in the CDR3. DNA for the CDR3: TGTGCCAGCAGGGGGGCCAGTGATAATTCACCCCTCCACTTT. It translates to CASRGASDNSPLHF.

This sequence joins TRBV3-1 (or the pseudogene TRBV3-2) and TRBJ2-3; D unclear. Looked up from germline, CDR1 is LGHDT and CDR2 is YNNKEL (reference sequence). Between the trimmed V and J ends, which lost 1 base and 6 bases, there was a span of 11 bases. This CDR3 has 14 residues. The CDR3 is CASSQVHRVDTQYF. In DNA, the CDR3 is TGTGCCAGCAGCCAAGTCCATCGAGTGGATACGCAGTATTTT.

This rearrangement joins TRBV4-3 to TRBJ1-2; the match to TRBD1 covers 7 bases. After removal of 1 base from V and 12 bases from J, the junction contained 11 bases not matched to a gene. The CDR3 is 14 residues long. Per germline, CDR1 LGHNA and CDR2 YSLEER. This CDR3 is CASSQGLTGTVDTF. In nucleotides, the CDR3 is TGCGCCAGCAGCCAAGGTTTGACCGGGACAGTCGACACCTTC.

This clone was picked up one time. V usage is TRBV30 and J usage is TRBJ1-1; 7 bases are a match to TRBD1. V shed 1 base, J shed 1 base, and the junction held 6 bases outside the gene matches. The CDR3 contains 15 residues. Germline CDR1 is GTSNPN and CDR2 is SVGIG (reference sequence). In nucleotides, the CDR3 is TGTGCCTGGAGTGGGCAGGACAGGAGGAACACTGAAGCTTTCTTT. Translating it yields CAWSGQDRRNTEAFF.

The chain's CDR3 is CASSFQGATTGELFF. CDR3 nucleotides: TGTGCCAGCAGCTTCCAGGGGGCGACCACCGGGGAGCTGTTTTTT. The chain recombines TRBV5-6 with TRBJ2-2; 8 bases fit TRBD1. Looked up from germline, CDR1 is SGHDT and CDR2 is YYEEEE. J lost 4 bases, V lost 2 bases, and 4 bases had no gene match. The CDR3 is 15 residues long.

V is TRBV5-5 and J is TRBJ1-4, with 7 bases matching TRBD1. CDR1 and CDR2 from the germline V gene are SGHKS and YYEKEE (reference sequence). This CDR3 contains 14 residues. V trimming: 2 bases; J trimming: 7 bases; junction bases outside the gene matches: 5. The CDR3: CASSLGTDAEKLFF. The CDR3 DNA sequence: TGTGCCAGCAGCTTAGGGACAGACGCTGAAAAACTGTTTTTT.

The J gene is TRBJ2-2, the V gene TRBV7-2, with a tentative D call TRBD1 (5 bases). CDR3 size: 16 residues. V was trimmed by 1 base and J by 2 bases, leaving 11 bases between them. Germline CDR1 SGHTA, CDR2 FQGNSA. Here the CDR3 reads CASSLVAGHNTGELFF. The DNA of the CDR3 is TGTGCCAGCAGCTTAGTGGCCGGACACAACACCGGGGAGCTGTTTTTT.

The J gene is TRBJ1-1, the V gene TRBV28; tentatively, D is TRBD1 (5 bases). V was trimmed by 1 base and J by 0 bases, leaving 15 bases between them. The CDR3 sequence is 17 residues long. Germline V lookup: CDR1 MDHEN, CDR2 SYDVKM. CDR3 DNA: TGTGCCAGCAGTTTATTAGGCAATGGGGCCATGAACACTGAAGCTTTCTTT. As protein: CASSLLGNGAMNTEAFF. Full variable domain (remainder filled in from reference TRBV28 and TRBJ1-1): DVKVTQSSRYLVKRTGEKVFLECVQDMDHENMFWYRQDPGLGLRLIYFSYDVKMKEKGDIPEGYSVSREKKERFSLILESASTNQTSMYLCASSLLGNGAMNTEAFFGQGTRLTVV.

The rearrangement joins TRBV7-8 to TRBJ2-3, with D perhaps matching TRBD1 (5 bases). V lost 4 bases and J 2 bases, leaving 10 bases between the germline ends. Germline CDR1 is SGHVS and CDR2 is FQNEAQ. This CDR3 has 14 amino acids. CDR3 residues: CASSYRQPTDTQYF. CDR3 DNA sequence: TGTGCCAGCAGCTACAGACAGCCCACAGATACGCAGTATTTT.

The rearrangement joins TRBV7-2 to TRBJ2-1; D is possibly TRBD1 (5 bases). Per the germline V gene, CDR1 is SGHTA and CDR2 is FQGNSA. The CDR3 loop spans 13 amino acids. Trimming removed 8 bases from V and 4 bases from J, with 12 bases in between. The CDR3 sequence: CASGALGYNEQFF. CDR3 DNA: TGTGCCAGCGGGGCTTTAGGTTACAATGAGCAGTTCTTC. Drawing the rest from reference TRBV7-2 and TRBJ2-1, the complete variable domain is GAGVSQSPSNKVTEKGKDVELRCDPISGHTALYWYRQSLGQGLEFLIYFQGNSAPDKSGLPSDRFSAERTGGSVSTLTIQRTQQEDSAVYLCASGALGYNEQFFGPGTRLTVL.

The V call is TRBV7-9, the J call TRBJ1-2; 7 bases are shared with TRBD1. V was clipped by 1 base and J by 4 bases; unmatched bases: 12. Germline loops: CDR1 SEHNR, CDR2 FQNEAQ (reference sequence). This CDR3 region has 17 residues. CDR3 nucleotide sequence: TGTGCCAGCAGCTTAGATGTCCCTAAAGGGGGCGGCTATGGCTACACCTTC. This gives the protein CASSLDVPKGGGYGYTF.

This clone was seen only once. The V gene is TRBV7-9, the J gene TRBJ1-1, with TRBD1 as a possible D gene (5 bases). This CDR3 is built from 14 residues. Trimming took 2 bases from V and 4 from J, leaving 11 bases between them. Germline CDR1 reads SEHNR; CDR2 reads FQNEAQ (reference sequence). CDR3 sequence reads: CASSLRGGSTEAFF. In DNA form, the CDR3 reads TGTGCCAGCAGCTTAAGGGGAGGAAGCACTGAAGCTTTCTTT.

V usage is TRBV7-3 and J usage is TRBJ1-3; a possible D gene is TRBD1 (5 bases). CDR1 SGHTA and CDR2 FQGTGA come from the germline V gene. This CDR3 contains 15 residues. With 2 bases removed from V and 2 bases from J, the gap between germline ends came to 10 bases. The CDR3 here is CASSLWAGAGNTIYF. CDR3 nucleotide sequence: TGTGCCAGCAGCTTATGGGCGGGGGCTGGAAACACCATATATTTT.

The sample holds a few counts of this clone. The chain combines TRBV23-1 with TRBJ1-4; D not certain. TRBV23-1 is flagged as an ORF with uncertain function. CDR3 length equals 17 residues. Trimming removed 2 bases from V and 0 bases from J, with 13 bases in between. CDR3 in DNA: TGCGCCAGCAGTCAACCCGAGACACCTGCAACTAATGAAAAACTGTTTTTT. This encodes CASSQPETPATNEKLFF.

Comment on this clone: Different DNA sequences within this sample yield the same CDR3. The CDR3: CASSLVAGSYNEQFF. The CDR3, as DNA: TGTGCCAGCAGCTTAGTTGCAGGGTCCTACAATGAGCAGTTCTTC. V and J are TRBV7-9 and TRBJ2-1; weak D call: TRBD1 (5 bases). This CDR3 has 15 amino acids. CDR1 and CDR2 (germline): SEHNR, FQNEAQ (reference sequence). V was clipped by 1 base and J by 1 base, with 8 bases between them.

This clone was found once. This chain uses TRBV28 with TRBJ2-2, with D perhaps matching TRBD2 (7 bases). CDR1 and CDR2 from the germline V gene are MDHEN and SYDVKM. V was pared by 2 bases and J by 1 base, with 14 bases between. The CDR3 is 17 amino acids. The CDR3 region has the DNA TGTGCCAGCAGTTTACCCTTCGGGGGGCTGAACACCGGGGAGCTGTTTTTT. It encodes CASSLPFGGLNTGELFF.

V and J are TRBV7-9 and TRBJ1-6; 7 nucleotides align to TRBD1. Germline CDR1 SEHNR, CDR2 FQNEAQ (reference sequence). V was clipped by 5 bases and J by 8 bases; unmatched bases: 6. The CDR3 is 14 residues long. The CDR3 region is CASSPGRGDSPLHF. CDR3 nucleotides: TGTGCCAGCAGCCCTGGCAGGGGGGATTCACCCCTCCACTTT.

As to this clone: The junction does not match germline at one end; this may be a read error. The chain combines TRBV5-1 with TRBJ1-4; D unresolved. Germline values: CDR1 SGHRS, CDR2 YFSETQ. The CDR3 totals 16 residues. The CDR3 DNA follows: TGTGCCAGCAGCTTGGGGTCTATTGCAACTAATGAAAAACTGTTTTTT. Encoded protein: CASSLGSIATNEKLFF.

This rearrangement joins TRBV18 to TRBJ2-2; perhaps TRBD1 as D (5 bases). The V and J ends lost 6 bases and 15 bases respectively, with 17 bases between them. Germline-derived CDR1 and CDR2 are KGHSH and LQKENI. The CDR3 sequence is 12 residues long. CDR3 sequence (DNA): TGTGCCAGCTCTCAACAGGATGGGTTGATGTTTTTT. Translating gives CASSQQDGLMFF.